Here is one TCR beta chain with its context. TCRdb redid the calling of the 5' RACE reads with MiXCR, one entry per CDR3 protein. The data contain about 400,000 distinct CDR3 sequences, under 25% of them seen just once; the ten biggest clones take up around 13%. This sample is drawn from a study of T-cell memory formation after mild COVID-19. Germline V gene sequence: CDR1 MGHRA, CDR2 YSYEKL. The CDR3 consists of 13 residues. Trimming at V came to 6 bases and at J to 8 bases, leaving 5 bases not matched to a gene. Sequencing input: PBMCs or a T cell subset sorted from them (not recorded which). The source is an adult woman who had mild COVID-19 (a few samples of this study predate the infection). Cell type and time point are not known. This chain uses TRBV4-1 with TRBJ1-1, with TRBD1 matching over 11 bases. The CDR3 coding sequence is TGCGCCAGCAGAATAGGACAGGGGGCGGAAGCTTTCTTT. Its translation: CASRIGQGAEAFF.